This TCR beta chain came from a study of blood T cell repertoires in COVID-19. Study background: PBMCs, B-cell-depleted T cells, or T cells were the source of the cDNA or gDNA that made up the material.

In the authors' methods: Estimation of nucleated cell counts was performed using reference gene primer amplification. The assay was immunoSEQ multiplex PCR, and TCRdb's table has in-frame clones only and misses some. V, J and clone size were drawn from that table, and D and trimming were deduced from the DNA. The data show some 170,000 clones, about 90% seen once. The junction had 3 bases not matched to a gene; V was cut back by 3 bases and J by 9 bases. This CDR3 contains 13 residues. Germline loops: CDR1 MNHNS, CDR2 SASEGT. Ages ranged from about 18 to 90 years, with residence in around 24 US areas.

This sequence was found in a human donor with acute COVID-19. The donor label of this sample is uncertain. What was sequenced was PBMCs or T cells enriched from blood (not recorded which). The chain recombines TRBV6-1 with TRBJ2-2; TRBD1 agrees at 8 bases. In nucleotides, the CDR3 is TGTGCCAGCAGTGACGACAGGGGCCGGGAGCTGTTTTTT. It encodes CASSDDRGRELFF.